These 18 T cell receptor beta chains were all obtained from the same sample, sequenced in a study of T cells in women clearing cervical HPV infection. Profiling relied on immunoSEQ multiplex PCR, and the TCRdb table lists in-frame clones only, not all of them. The sample totals tens of thousands of clones; its top ten clones hold more than 10%. The specimen was blood buffy coat. The receptors derive from a woman between 18 and 70 years old with a cervical HPV16 infection that either progressed to CIN3+ or cleared (not recorded which).

Note on this clone: The read stops 3 residues short of the end of the CDR3; the missing end is completed from the germline J gene. V usage is TRBV6-2 or TRBV6-3 and J usage is TRBJ2-6; no firm D call. V gave up 7 bases and J gave up 1 base, with 17 bases separating them. The CDR3 is 17 residues long. The V gene's germline CDR1 is MNHEY and CDR2 SVGEGT. The CDR3 region is CASTRRPSGSGANVLTF. The CDR3 bases that were read are TGTGCCAGCACCCGCAGACCGTCAGGATCTGGGGCCAACGTC.

For this clone: The DNA ends 3 residues before the CDR3 does, and the rest of the CDR3 is filled in from the germline J gene. The chain recombines TRBV11-2 with TRBJ2-3, with D maybe TRBD1 (5 bases). The CDR3 consists of 15 residues. CDR1 is SGHAT and CDR2 is FQNNGV in the germline V gene. The CDR3 bases that were read are TGTGCCAGCAGCTTTCAGGCAGGGTCCAATCAGCCG. This codes for CASSFQAGSNQP. The entire CDR3 protein reads CASSFQAGSNQPQYF. Full variable domain (rest looked up from reference TRBV11-2 and TRBJ2-3): EAGVAQSPRYKIIEKRQSVAFWCNPISGHATLYWYQQILGQGPKLLIQFQNNGVVDDSQLPKDRFSAERLKGVDSTLKIQPAKLEDSAVYLCASSFQAGSNQPQYFGPGTRLTVL.

About this clone itself: The read terminates 3 residues ahead of where the CDR3 ends, so the germline J gene completes it. The V gene is TRBV30, the J gene TRBJ1-5; D might be TRBD1 (5 bases). The CDR3 has 15 residues. Germline V gene lookup returns CDR1 GTSNPN and CDR2 SVGIG (reference sequence). Trimming removed 2 bases from V and 2 bases from J, with 13 bases in between. The sequenced CDR3 bases are TGTGCCTGGAGTCATTCAGGGCCGGGCAATCAGCCC. It encodes CAWSHSGPGNQP. The CDR3 reads in full as CAWSHSGPGNQPQHF.

Details on this clone: From the germline J gene comes the end of the CDR3, since the read stops 3 residues before it. V is TRBV20-1 and J is TRBJ2-3; the D gene is possibly TRBD2 (6 bases). This CDR3 contains 17 residues. The V gene's germline CDR1 is DFQATT and CDR2 SNEGSKA (reference sequence). Trimming left V 0 bases short and J 0 bases short, with 16 bases between. The sequenced part of the CDR3 DNA is TGCAGTGCTAGAGATCGCGCTTGGCGGGGCAGCACAGATACG. It codes for CSARDRAWRGSTDT. The whole CDR3 protein is CSARDRAWRGSTDTQYF.

Comments on this clone: Read sequence stops 3 residues before the CDR3 end, and the germline J gene provides the missing end. V usage is TRBV30 and J usage is TRBJ1-1; 8 bases are a match to TRBD1. The junction had 9 bases not matched to a gene; V was cut back by 2 bases and J by 7 bases. CDR3 size: 14 residues. CDR1 and CDR2 (germline): GTSNPN, SVGIG (reference sequence). CDR3 protein: CAWSPLTGVYEAFF. The sequenced CDR3 bases are TGTGCCTGGAGTCCCCTGACAGGGGTCTATGAA.

The sequenced CDR3 bases are TGTGCCAGCAGCCCCCGCCTAGCGGACGAAGAGACC. Amino acids: CASSPRLADEET. The full CDR3 is CASSPRLADEETQYF. The chain is built from TRBV7-9 and TRBJ2-5; TRBD2 agrees at 7 bases. From the germline J gene comes the end of the CDR3, since the read stops 3 residues before it. Per germline, CDR1 SEHNR and CDR2 FQNEAQ (reference sequence). The CDR3 totals 15 residues. V shed 5 bases, J shed 3 bases, and the junction held 9 bases outside the gene matches.

A word on this clone: Read data end 3 residues before the CDR3 end; the end is taken from the germline J gene. The chain joins TRBV20-1 to TRBJ2-7; D perhaps matches TRBD1 (5 bases). The germline V and J ends were trimmed by 0 bases and 5 bases, with 17 bases remaining between them. Germline lookup yields CDR1 DFQATT and CDR2 SNEGSKA (reference sequence). The CDR3 is made up of 15 amino acids. The covered CDR3 bases are TGCAGTGCTAGAGATTCGAGCAGGGTTGGCAACGAG. The encoded protein is CSARDSSRVGNE. The complete CDR3 sequence is CSARDSSRVGNEQYF.

On this clone: The read terminates 3 residues before the CDR3 end, so the remaining end is supplied by the germline J gene. V gene TRBV7-2 combines with J gene TRBJ1-6, with D maybe TRBD1 (6 bases). The CDR3 loop spans 13 amino acids. Per germline, CDR1 SGHTA and CDR2 FQGNSA. V dropped 5 bases and J dropped 8 bases, with 10 bases sitting between them. The CDR3 loop reads CASSLRTDSPLHF. The CDR3 DNA, read in part, is TGTGCCAGCAGCCTTAGGACAGATTCACCC.

Notes on this clone: With the read ending 3 residues before the CDR3 end, the germline J gene is used to fill in that end. The chain employs TRBV29-1 and TRBJ1-1; D not certain. The CDR3 is made up of 16 amino acids. Germline lookup yields CDR1 SQVTM and CDR2 ANQGSEA. The germline V and J ends were trimmed by 6 bases and 4 bases, with 24 bases remaining between them. The CDR3 region is CSVAGVNIQPITEAFF. CDR3 DNA (partial): TGCAGCGTGGCCGGGGTCAACATCCAGCCCATCACTGAA.

A note on this clone: The CDR3 end is not reached by the read, which stops 3 residues before it; the germline J gene fills it in. The chain joins TRBV4-2 to TRBJ2-2, with a weak D call TRBD2 (6 bases). The V end lost 1 base, the J end lost 3 bases, and 18 bases lay between the germline ends. The CDR3 spans 18 residues. Germline V CDR1 and CDR2: LGHNA, YNFKEQ. CDR3 DNA (partial): TGTGCCAGCAGCCAAGTGGGGTCGGGGACGGGGGACACCGGGGAG. Its protein product is CASSQVGSGTGDTGE. The entire CDR3 protein reads CASSQVGSGTGDTGELFF.

This chain's CDR3 is CSAGGQGPLGQPQYF. The CDR3 DNA, read in part, is TGCAGTGCAGGAGGACAGGGCCCCCTCGGTCAGCCG. The rearrangement links TRBV20-1 to TRBJ2-3; 8 nucleotides line up with TRBD1. The CDR3 end falls 3 residues outside the read, so it is completed with the germline J gene. The CDR3 consists of 15 residues. In germline, CDR1 is DFQATT, CDR2 SNEGSKA (reference sequence).

The CDR3 sequence: CASSLSGGAYDYTF. The CDR3 bases that were read are TGTGCCAGCAGCTTAAGCGGGGGGGCCTACGAC. The chain has TRBV7-2 and TRBJ1-2; a possible D gene is TRBD1 (6 bases). The CDR3 end is not reached by the read, which stops 3 residues before it; the germline J gene fills it in. This CDR3 comprises 14 residues. Germline V gives CDR1 SGHTA, CDR2 FQGNSA.

Regarding this clone: With the read ending 3 residues before the CDR3 end, the germline J gene is used to fill in that end. This sequence joins TRBV6-1 and TRBJ1-4; D call uncertain. The CDR3 contains 15 residues. V gave up 0 bases and J gave up 5 bases, with 10 bases separating them. The germline V gene has CDR1 MNHNS and CDR2 SASEGT. CDR3 DNA (partial): TGTGCCAGCAGTGAAGCGCCCAGGATGAATGAAAAA. It translates to CASSEAPRMNEK. The full CDR3 sequence reads CASSEAPRMNEKLFF.

Notes on this clone: The CDR3 is cut off 3 residues early in the read; its end comes from the germline J gene. The chain combines TRBV10-3 with TRBJ2-3; TRBD1 might be the D (5 bases). This CDR3 comprises 14 residues. Trimming left V 2 bases short and J 4 bases short, with 10 bases between. CDR1 ENHRY and CDR2 SYGVKD come from the germline V gene. Incomplete CDR3 DNA: TGTGCCATCAGTGAGCCCCGACAGCCAGATACG. This gives the protein CAISEPRQPDT. The CDR3 in its entirety is CAISEPRQPDTQYF.

For this clone: From the germline J gene comes the end of the CDR3, since the read stops 3 residues before it. The chain joins TRBV2 to TRBJ1-1, with D possibly being TRBD1 (6 bases). The germline V gene encodes CDR1 SNHLY and CDR2 FYNNEI. This CDR3 has 13 residues. Trimming left V 5 bases short and J 3 bases short, with 10 bases between. The DNA read from the CDR3 is TGTGCCAGCAGTTCTACAGGGTACACTGAA. This gives the protein CASSSTGYTE. The entire CDR3 is CASSSTGYTEAFF. The variable domain in full, with the rest retrieved from reference TRBV2 and TRBJ1-1, is EPEVTQTPSHQVTQMGQEVILRCVPISNHLYFYWYRQILGQKVEFLVSFYNNEISEKSEIFDDQFSVERPDGSNFTLKIRSTKLEDSAMYFCASSSTGYTEAFFGQGTRLTVV.

On this clone: At one of its ends the junction is not consistent with the germline gene, which may arise from a read error. Read data end 3 residues before the CDR3 end; the end is taken from the germline J gene. This chain links TRBV4-2 with TRBJ2-1; TRBD2 agrees at 16 bases. Germline-derived CDR1 and CDR2 are LGHNA and YNFKEQ. The CDR3 is made up of 18 amino acids. Here the CDR3 reads CASSQGGLAGGPYNEQFF. The CDR3 bases that were read are TGCGCCAGCAGCCAAGGGGGACTAGCGGGAGGGCCCTACAATGAG.

As concerns this clone: Read sequence stops 3 residues before the CDR3 end, and the germline J gene provides the missing end. The rearrangement links TRBV29-1 to TRBJ1-2, with TRBD1 matching 9 bases. The CDR3 consists of 12 residues. CDR1 is SQVTM and CDR2 is ANQGSEA in the germline V gene. The covered CDR3 bases are TGCAGCGACGAGGACAGGGGCTACGGC. Residues: CSDEDRGYG. The CDR3 reads in full as CSDEDRGYGYTF.

As for this clone: The DNA ends 3 residues before the CDR3 does, and the rest of the CDR3 is filled in from the germline J gene. The V and J genes are TRBV30 and TRBJ2-2, with D possibly being TRBD1 (6 bases). CDR1 is GTSNPN and CDR2 is SVGIG in the germline V gene (reference sequence). The length of the CDR3 is 15 residues. The CDR3 DNA, read in part, is TGTGCCTGGAGTGTTATACAGGGTGGCAATTCACCG. Amino acid sequence: CAWSVIQGGNSP. In full, the CDR3 is CAWSVIQGGNSPLFF.